The 23 T cell receptor beta chains below were found in one sample sequenced in a study of radiation and T cells in renal cell carcinoma. Time point indicated: blood 4 weeks post-SBRT, at nephrectomy. Treatment denoted: 15 Gy SBRT to primary tumor, nephrectomy 4 weeks later. The data were produced by immunoSEQ multiplex PCR, yet TCRdb's version contains in-frame clones alone and is incomplete. Among some 150,000 clones listed, 75% to 90% were seen once. The specimen was blood, collected from a patient whose treatment included radiotherapy and nephrectomy. All receptors come from a woman aged 45-65 years with renal cell carcinoma.

The rearrangement links TRBV7-2 to TRBJ1-1; perhaps TRBD1 as D (5 bases). This CDR3 spans 13 amino acids. Per the germline V gene, CDR1 is SGHTA and CDR2 is FQGNSA. The ends were cut back, 3 bases at V and 3 bases at J, with 8 bases in the middle. The CDR3 nucleotides are TGTGCCAGCAGCTTCGCGGGGGACACTGAAGCTTTCTTT. Residues: CASSFAGDTEAFF.

This clone was detected only a few times. The chain joins TRBV14 to TRBJ2-1; no clear D gene. This CDR3 has 13 amino acids. CDR1 is SGHDN, CDR2 FVKESK, per germline. V was pared by 4 bases and J by 9 bases, with 13 bases between. The CDR3 loop is CASSPSLDGEQFF. CDR3 bases: TGTGCCAGCAGCCCGTCCTTGGATGGTGAGCAGTTCTTC.

This clone appeared a few times. This chain links TRBV19 with TRBJ2-7; TRBD1 matches 8 bases. CDR1 and CDR2 from the germline V gene are LNHDA and SQIVND (reference sequence). There are 13 residues in the CDR3. Losses at the gene ends were 3 bases for V and 5 bases for J; bases not matched to a gene: 3. Written as DNA, the CDR3 is TGTGCCAGTAGTATCCTACAGGGGGACGAGCAGTACTTC. Amino acid sequence: CASSILQGDEQYF.

The chain recombines TRBV5-6 with TRBJ1-2; 9 nucleotides agree with TRBD1. This CDR3 comprises 15 residues. The trim removed 4 bases at V and 2 bases at J, leaving 6 bases unmatched. The germline V gene encodes CDR1 SGHDT and CDR2 YYEEEE. The CDR3 loop reads CASSLGDRENYGYTF. The CDR3 bases are TGTGCCAGCAGCCTCGGGGACAGGGAAAACTATGGCTACACCTTC. The whole variable domain, filled in from reference TRBV5-6 and TRBJ1-2, reads DAGVTQSPTHLIKTRGQQVTLRCSPKSGHDTVSWYQQALGQGPQFIFQYYEEEERQRGNFPDRFSGHQFPNYSSELNVNALLLGDSALYLCASSLGDRENYGYTFGSGTRLTVV.

The chain has TRBV27 and TRBJ2-2; TRBD1 matches at 7 bases. Trimming at V came to 5 bases and at J to 4 bases, leaving 10 bases not matched to a gene. Germline V gives CDR1 MNHEY, CDR2 SMNVEV (reference sequence). The CDR3 sequence is 16 residues long. CDR3 residues: CASSPQRGRATGELFF. CDR3 DNA sequence: TGTGCCAGCAGTCCTCAGAGGGGGCGAGCCACCGGGGAGCTGTTTTTT.

The chain carries TRBV7-9 and TRBJ2-7; TRBD2 is a possible D gene (5 bases). The V gene lost 3 bases and the J gene lost 5 bases, with 14 bases spanning the gap. Germline V lookup: CDR1 SEHNR, CDR2 FQNEAQ (reference sequence). This CDR3 is 14 amino acids long. The CDR3 loop is CASSFPGKGDEQYF. CDR3 coding DNA: TGTGCCAGCAGCTTCCCCGGGAAGGGCGACGAGCAGTACTTC.

V and J are TRBV27 and TRBJ1-4; 9 positions agree with TRBD1. This CDR3 spans 15 amino acids. CDR1 is MNHEY, CDR2 SMNVEV, per germline (reference sequence). Germline trimming cut 6 bases from V and 5 bases from J; bases unmatched to any gene: 7. The CDR3 region has the DNA TGTGCCAGCAGCACTAAGACAGGGGGAAATGAAAAACTGTTTTTT. Translated: CASSTKTGGNEKLFF.

The gene calls are TRBV5-5 and TRBJ2-7; 11 nucleotides match TRBD2. V lost 6 bases, J lost 0 bases, and 5 bases stayed unmatched. Looked up from germline, CDR1 is SGHKS and CDR2 is YYEKEE (reference sequence). The CDR3 length is 15 residues. The CDR3 nucleotides read TGTGCCAGCACCCGACTAGCGGGAACCTCCTACGAGCAGTACTTC. Translation gives CASTRLAGTSYEQYF.

The chain has TRBV4-1 and TRBJ2-7, with 10 bases identical to TRBD2. The trim removed 0 bases at V and 5 bases at J, leaving 7 bases unmatched. CDR3 size: 16 residues. Per germline, CDR1 MGHRA and CDR2 YSYEKL. DNA for the CDR3: TGCGCCAGCAGCCAAGAACCGGGACTAGCGTTAGACGAGCAGTACTTC. This gives the protein CASSQEPGLALDEQYF.

This clone was seen just once. The V gene is TRBV7-9, the J gene TRBJ1-1; D is possibly TRBD1 (6 bases). With 5 bases removed from V and 0 bases from J, the gap between germline ends came to 10 bases. The germline V gene encodes CDR1 SEHNR and CDR2 FQNEAQ (reference sequence). The CDR3 length is 14 residues. CDR3 amino acids: CASSKQGMNTEAFF. The CDR3 DNA sequence: TGTGCCAGCAGCAAACAGGGCATGAACACTGAAGCTTTCTTT.

The chain employs TRBV5-1 and TRBJ1-4; D uncertain. V was shortened by 0 bases and J by 8 bases, with 8 bases between the two germline ends. The CDR3 has 13 amino acids. Germline assignment: CDR1 SGHRS and CDR2 YFSETQ. This chain's CDR3 is CASSLETGEKLFF. The CDR3 DNA sequence: TGCGCCAGCAGCTTGGAGACTGGAGAAAAACTGTTTTTT.

This chain connects TRBV5-5 to TRBJ1-1; D gene unclear. The ends were cut back, 3 bases at V and 8 bases at J, with 8 bases in the middle. Germline V CDR1 and CDR2: SGHKS, YYEKEE (reference sequence). The CDR3 has 11 amino acids. CDR3 nucleotide sequence: TGTGCCAGCAGCTCCCTTTTCGAAGCTTTCTTT. It encodes CASSSLFEAFF.

This clone occurred once. The rearrangement joins TRBV28 to TRBJ1-2, with D unresolved. CDR1 MDHEN and CDR2 SYDVKM come from the germline V gene. V was trimmed by 3 bases and J by 0 bases, leaving 11 bases between them. The CDR3 contains 15 residues. The CDR3 sequence is CASSFPPGSNYGYTF. Here the CDR3 DNA reads TGTGCCAGCAGTTTCCCGCCAGGTTCTAACTATGGCTACACCTTC.

The CDR3 DNA reads TGTGCTAGTGGTTTAGATGCCGACAGGGGCTGGTCACCCCTCCACTTT. It translates to CASGLDADRGWSPLHF. J is TRBJ1-6 and V is TRBV12-5; 8 positions agree with TRBD1. Germline V lookup: CDR1 LGHNT, CDR2 FRNRAP. This CDR3 comprises 16 residues. J lost 10 bases, V lost 3 bases, and 11 bases had no gene match.

V is TRBV2 and J is TRBJ2-7; 9 nucleotides align to TRBD1. The length of the CDR3 is 14 residues. Unmatched junction bases numbered 7, after V lost 4 bases and J lost 6 bases. Germline assignment: CDR1 SNHLY and CDR2 FYNNEI. CDR3 region: CASSARTGDVEQYF. In nucleotides, the CDR3 is TGTGCCAGCAGTGCGCGGACAGGGGATGTCGAGCAGTACTTC. The complete variable domain, with remaining parts taken from reference TRBV2 and TRBJ2-7, reads EPEVTQTPSHQVTQMGQEVILRCVPISNHLYFYWYRQILGQKVEFLVSFYNNEISEKSEIFDDQFSVERPDGSNFTLKIRSTKLEDSAMYFCASSARTGDVEQYFGPGTRLTVT.

This sequence joins TRBV18 and TRBJ2-3; no reliable D call. The CDR3 loop spans 14 amino acids. CDR1 and CDR2 (germline): KGHSH, LQKENI. With 1 base removed from V and 4 bases from J, the gap between germline ends came to 9 bases. The CDR3 reads CASSPRSTADTQYF. The CDR3 DNA reads TGTGCCAGCTCACCACGATCGACCGCAGATACGCAGTATTTT. The whole variable domain, remainder taken from reference TRBV18 and TRBJ2-3, is NAGVMQNPRHLVRRRGQEARLRCSPMKGHSHVYWYRQLPEEGLKFMVYLQKENIIDESGMPKERFSAEFPKEGPSILRIQQVVRGDSAAYFCASSPRSTADTQYFGPGTRLTVL.

By its share, this clone is medium-sized. This CDR3 is also generated by other DNA sequences in the sample. The chain has TRBV11-2 and TRBJ2-3; D gene uncertain. Germline V gives CDR1 SGHAT, CDR2 FQNNGV. V was clipped by 0 bases and J by 6 bases, with 7 bases between them. This CDR3 region has 13 residues. CDR3 DNA: TGTGCCAGCAGCTTAGATACGAGGGATACGCAGTATTTT. Amino acid sequence: CASSLDTRDTQYF. The full variable domain, completed using reference TRBV11-2 and TRBJ2-3, is EAGVAQSPRYKIIEKRQSVAFWCNPISGHATLYWYQQILGQGPKLLIQFQNNGVVDDSQLPKDRFSAERLKGVDSTLKIQPAKLEDSAVYLCASSLDTRDTQYFGPGTRLTVL.

This chain links TRBV7-2 with TRBJ2-7, with D possibly called TRBD1 or TRBD2 (5 bases each). This CDR3 is built from 14 residues. CDR1 is SGHTA, CDR2 FQGNSA, per germline. The V and J ends lost 5 bases and 3 bases respectively, with 14 bases between them. The CDR3 loop is CASSPGAASYEQYF. The CDR3 DNA is TGTGCCAGCAGCCCCGGGGCGGCAAGCTACGAGCAGTACTTC.

This clone was seen more than once but under ten times. The chain has TRBV2 and TRBJ1-1; no clear D gene. This CDR3 comprises 14 residues. The germline gives CDR1 SNHLY, CDR2 FYNNEI. The V and J ends lost 2 bases and 3 bases respectively, with 10 bases between them. The CDR3 sequence is CASSEWQEHTEAFF. The CDR3 region has the DNA TGTGCCAGCAGTGAATGGCAGGAGCACACTGAAGCTTTCTTT.

The chain combines TRBV7-8 with TRBJ1-3; TRBD1 might be the D (5 bases). The CDR3 length is 17 residues. V was clipped by 4 bases and J by 0 bases, with 16 bases between them. Germline CDR1 SGHVS, CDR2 FQNEAQ. The DNA of the CDR3 is TGTGCCAGCAGCTACTACAGGTTTTCGAGCTCTGGAAACACCATATATTTT. Amino acids: CASSYYRFSSSGNTIYF.

This clone was detected only once. J is TRBJ2-5 and V is TRBV7-2; 10 bases are shared with TRBD2. V trimming: 8 bases; J trimming: 4 bases; junction bases outside the gene matches: 13. CDR1 and CDR2 from the germline V gene are SGHTA and FQGNSA. CDR3 length: 16 amino acids. The CDR3 region has the DNA TGTGCCAGCTTCCGTGGAAGCGGGGGGGCCGGAGAGACCCAGTACTTC. The encoded protein is CASFRGSGGAGETQYF.

Only one count was recorded for this clone. The rearrangement joins TRBV11-1 to TRBJ1-4; 9 nucleotides align to TRBD1. This CDR3 contains 15 residues. CDR1 and CDR2 (germline): SGHAT, FQDESV (reference sequence). Trimming removed 5 bases from V and 3 bases from J; junction bases left unmatched: 4. The CDR3 loop is CASSPGTGSNEKLFF. For the CDR3, the DNA is TGTGCCAGCAGCCCGGGGACAGGGTCTAATGAAAAACTGTTTTTT. The complete variable domain, with remaining parts taken from reference TRBV11-1 and TRBJ1-4, reads EAEVAQSPRYKITEKSQAVAFWCDPISGHATLYWYRQILGQGPELLVQFQDESVVDDSQLPKDRFSAERLKGVDSTLKIQPAELGDSAMYLCASSPGTGSNEKLFFGSGTQLSVL.

For the CDR3, the DNA is TGTGCCAGCTCGTTGGGGAGGTGGAACTATGGCTACACCTTC. This gives the protein CASSLGRWNYGYTF. The chain uses TRBV28 and TRBJ1-2; D remains unclear. The CDR3 loop spans 14 amino acids. CDR1 is MDHEN, CDR2 SYDVKM, per germline. Trimming took off 8 bases at V and 2 bases at J, with 15 bases between the two ends.